This T cell receptor (beta chain) is drawn from a study of T cell responses to AZD1222 COVID-19 vaccine. General observations from the study: Reports say nearly half of spike-specific TCRs go after unmutated variant regions. Sampling that yielded the repertoires occurred only after the peak T cell response.

About this clone: Antigen specificity is unknown.

The assay was immunoSEQ multiplex PCR, and TCRdb's table has in-frame clones only and misses some. The table lists tens of thousands of clones, nearly 90% of them singletons. With V trimmed by 7 bases and J by 5 bases, 10 bases remained unmatched. The CDR3 is made up of 13 amino acids. Germline V lookup: CDR1 SQVTM, CDR2 ANQGSEA. This clonotype was sampled from an adult in good health. Source: peripheral blood, taken on day 0 of AZD1222 vaccination. V is TRBV29-1 and J is TRBJ1-1; TRBD1 matches at 7 bases. The CDR3 DNA sequence: TGCAGCGGTAAGACAGGGTCGGGAACTGAAGCTTTCTTT. Its protein is CSGKTGSGTEAFF.